The rows below give T cell receptor beta chains drawn from one sample of a study of T-cell memory formation after mild COVID-19. A single record per CDR3 protein comes from TCRdb applying MiXCR to the 5' RACE reads. Found here are more than 350,000 distinct CDR3 sequences, 20% to 25% of them singletons; the top ten hold approximately 12%. The sequenced sample was PBMCs or a T cell subset sorted from them (not recorded which). All receptors derive from an adult woman who had mild COVID-19 (a few samples of this study predate the infection). Cell type and time point are not known. The CDR3 runs from the conserved cysteine through the conserved F or W. Fields, in order: D gene, J gene, clone size, V gene, CDR3 protein, CDR3 DNA. The D gene is left open where the match is weak. Rows may omit the clone size; those that give it use once, few, many or a size class.

-	TRBJ2-3	-	TRBV4-1	CASSQVPKRTDTQYF	TGCGCCAGCAGCCAAGTACCGAAGCGCACAGATACGCAGTATTTT
TRBD2	TRBJ2-1	few	TRBV7-8	CASSKGDYRQFF	TGTGCCAGCAGCAAAGGGGACTACAGACAGTTCTTC
TRBD2	TRBJ2-5	few	TRBV20-1	CSASKVAGSQETQYF	TGCAGTGCTAGTAAGGTAGCGGGGTCCCAAGAGACCCAGTACTTC
-	TRBJ1-5	-	TRBV5-5	CASSTLGGTSYSNQPQHF	TGTGCCAGCAGCACCCTAGGAGGGACATCCTATAGCAATCAGCCCCAGCATTTT
-	TRBJ2-5	few	TRBV6-5	CASSYDFGAGETQYF	TGTGCCAGCAGCTACGATTTTGGGGCAGGAGAGACCCAGTACTTC
TRBD1	TRBJ1-2	-	TRBV4-1	CASSQEPGGGQGHYTF	TGCGCCAGCAGCCAAGAGCCCGGTGGTGGACAGGGACACTACACCTTC
-	TRBJ1-2	-	TRBV5-1	CASSPGWGNGYTF	TGCGCCAGCAGCCCGGGATGGGGAAATGGCTACACCTTC
TRBD2	TRBJ2-3	once	TRBV12-3/TRBV12-4	CASSSLGLAGAEDTQYF	TGTGCCAGCAGTTCTCTAGGACTAGCGGGGGCTGAAGATACGCAGTATTTT
TRBD2	TRBJ2-3	-	TRBV7-3	CASSSGLAIDTQYF	TGTGCCAGCAGCTCAGGACTAGCGATTGATACGCAGTATTTT
-	TRBJ2-1	few	TRBV12-3/TRBV12-4	CASSFGSSYNEQFF	TGTGCCAGCAGTTTCGGGAGCTCCTACAATGAGCAGTTCTTC
-	TRBJ2-4	few	TRBV12-3/TRBV12-4	CASSEEGLAKNIQYF	TGTGCCAGCAGTGAAGAGGGACTGGCCAAAAACATTCAGTACTTC
-	TRBJ1-2	-	TRBV12-3/TRBV12-4	CASSLGLKLTGYTF	TGTGCCAGCAGTCTCGGACTCAAGCTGACTGGCTACACCTTC
TRBD1	TRBJ1-6	-	TRBV6-2/TRBV6-3	CASSPGQEHSPLHF	TGTGCCAGCAGCCCGGGACAGGAGCATTCACCCCTCCACTTT
-	TRBJ1-6	-	TRBV5-1	CASKNSIYNSPLHF	TGCGCCAGCAAGAACTCCATTTATAATTCACCCCTCCACTTT
-	TRBJ1-3	few	TRBV12-3/TRBV12-4	CASSFSVGQRNTIYF	TGTGCCAGCAGTTTCAGCGTAGGCCAGCGGAACACCATATATTTT
-	TRBJ2-3	-	TRBV15	CATSIPTLETQCF	TGTGCCACCAGCATTCCCACGCTAGAAACGCAGTGTTTT
-	TRBJ2-7	few	TRBV5-5	CASSFSRGSYEQYF	TGTGCCAGCAGCTTCTCAAGAGGGTCCTACGAGCAGTACTTC
-	TRBJ1-2	few	TRBV4-1	CASSPAGHGGYTF	TGCGCCAGCAGCCCGGCGGGGCACGGAGGCTACACCTTC
-	TRBJ2-2	few	TRBV5-1	CASALAGELFF	TGCGCCAGCGCTCTAGCCGGGGAGCTGTTTTTT
-	TRBJ1-5	few	TRBV10-3	CAISEEHGGQPQHF	TGTGCCATCAGTGAAGAGCACGGGGGTCAGCCCCAGCATTTT
TRBD1	TRBJ1-2	few	TRBV12-3/TRBV12-4	CASSAGQGRGYTF	TGTGCCAGCAGTGCTGGACAGGGTCGTGGCTACACCTTC
-	TRBJ1-2	few	TRBV19	CASISAQQVGYGYTF	TGTGCCAGTATCAGTGCCCAACAGGTGGGCTATGGCTACACCTTC
-	TRBJ2-2	few	TRBV5-4	CASSPTRTDFGELFF	TGTGCCAGCAGCCCGACCAGGACAGACTTCGGGGAGCTGTTTTTT
-	TRBJ1-1	-	TRBV15	CATSRDMPVSAYTEAFF	TGTGCCACCAGCAGAGATATGCCGGTATCGGCGTACACTGAAGCTTTCTTT
TRBD1	TRBJ2-1	many	TRBV10-3	CAISEPDRVHDYNEQFF	TGTGCCATCAGTGAGCCGGACAGGGTTCACGACTACAATGAGCAGTTCTTC
-	TRBJ2-5	-	TRBV7-2	CASSLALGGPQETQYF	TGTGCCAGCAGCTTAGCGCTGGGGGGCCCTCAAGAGACCCAGTACTTC
TRBD2	TRBJ2-2	few	TRBV7-2	CASSRGLAGVGELFF	TGTGCCAGCAGTCGCGGACTAGCGGGAGTAGGGGAGCTGTTTTTT
-	TRBJ2-1	-	TRBV4-1	CASSHESPVIYNEQFF	TGCGCCAGCAGCCATGAATCCCCTGTCATCTACAATGAGCAGTTCTTC
TRBD2	TRBJ2-1	many	TRBV7-3	CASSPSGGTLREQFF	TGTGCCAGCAGTCCCAGCGGGGGGACACTACGGGAGCAGTTCTTC
TRBD2	TRBJ2-5	many	TRBV7-9	CASSLWLAGTETQYF	TGTGCCAGCAGCTTATGGCTAGCGGGGACGGAGACCCAGTACTTC
TRBD1	TRBJ2-5	-	TRBV5-1	CASSPTGVETQYF	TGCGCCAGCAGCCCGACAGGGGTGGAGACCCAGTACTTC
TRBD2	TRBJ2-5	few	TRBV5-6	CASSAYREDVFETQYF	TGTGCCAGCAGCGCCTACCGGGAGGACGTCTTCGAGACCCAGTACTTC
-	TRBJ2-1	few	TRBV24-1	CATSGEGWSISYNEQFF	TGTGCCACCAGTGGAGAAGGGTGGTCCATCTCCTACAATGAGCAGTTCTTC
-	TRBJ2-5	few	TRBV20-1	CSARDVPTQYF	TGCAGTGCTAGAGATGTCCCGACCCAGTACTTC
-	TRBJ2-2	many	TRBV6-5	CASSPLNTGELFF	TGTGCCAGCAGCCCCCTGAACACCGGGGAGCTGTTTTTT
-	TRBJ2-7	-	TRBV4-1	CASSRGRSYEQYF	TGCGCCAGCAGCCGGGGGCGGAGCTACGAGCAGTACTTC
-	TRBJ2-3	few	TRBV2	CASTIVGQSTDTQYF	TGTGCCAGCACAATCGTCGGGCAGAGCACAGATACGCAGTATTTT
TRBD2	TRBJ2-1	many	TRBV12-3/TRBV12-4	CASSLQAEIAGRVDEQFF	TGTGCCAGCAGTCTCCAGGCCGAAATAGCGGGGCGGGTCGATGAGCAGTTCTTC
-	TRBJ2-2	-	TRBV6-7	CATPQDREDTGELFF	TGTGCCACCCCCCAAGACAGGGAGGACACCGGGGAGCTGTTTTTT
-	TRBJ2-3	many	TRBV20-1	CSASQEGFETDTQYF	TGCAGTGCTAGCCAAGAAGGGTTTGAGACAGATACGCAGTATTTT
-	TRBJ2-3	-	TRBV9	CASSVEGGAPDTQYF	TGTGCCAGCAGCGTAGAGGGGGGGGCCCCAGATACGCAGTATTTT
TRBD1	TRBJ2-7	few	TRBV19	CASSVTGASGEQYF	TGTGCCAGTAGTGTGACAGGGGCAAGTGGCGAGCAGTACTTC
-	TRBJ2-7	few	TRBV4-2	CASSQDMGGSRSYEQYF	TGTGCCAGCAGCCAAGATATGGGGGGCAGTCGATCCTACGAGCAGTACTTC
-	TRBJ2-5	-	TRBV12-3/TRBV12-4	CASSDSPRGETQYF	TGTGCCAGCAGTGACAGTCCTCGGGGAGAGACCCAGTACTTC
-	TRBJ1-6	-	TRBV12-3/TRBV12-4	CASSLGGTTNSPLHF	TGTGCCAGCAGTTTAGGGGGGACAACGAATTCACCCCTCCACTTT
-	TRBJ1-1	-	TRBV2	CASRQDRMNTEAFF	TGTGCCAGCAGGCAAGACCGGATGAACACTGAAGCTTTCTTT
TRBD1	TRBJ2-1	few	TRBV5-6	CASSPRPTGGFNEQFF	TGTGCCAGCAGCCCCCGTCCGACAGGGGGCTTCAATGAGCAGTTCTTC
TRBD1	TRBJ1-5	few	TRBV12-3/TRBV12-4	CASSPGTGGGQPQHF	TGTGCCAGCAGTCCCGGGACAGGGGGAGGTCAGCCCCAGCATTTT
TRBD1	TRBJ2-1	-	TRBV7-3	CASSRPVWDRGQDEQFF	TGTGCCAGCAGCAGACCCGTGTGGGACAGGGGGCAGGATGAGCAGTTCTTC
TRBD2	TRBJ2-5	-	TRBV3-1	CASSHASGTSRETQYF	TGTGCCAGCAGCCATGCCTCCGGGACTAGTCGAGAGACCCAGTACTTC
-	TRBJ2-7	-	TRBV21-1	CASPGQKGISYEQYF	TGTGCCAGTCCGGGACAAAAAGGGATCTCCTACGAGCAGTACTTC
-	TRBJ2-4	-	TRBV12-3/TRBV12-4	CASSHNSPQNLQYF	TGTGCCAGCAGCCATAATTCTCCCCAGAATCTTCAGTACTTC
TRBD1	TRBJ1-2	-	TRBV20-1	CSARQGAGGYTF	TGCAGTGCTCGACAGGGGGCGGGCGGCTACACCTTC